These 21 T cell receptor beta chains were all obtained from the same sample, sequenced in a study of blood T cell repertoires in COVID-19. Sequenced by immunoSEQ multiplex PCR; TCRdb stores in-frame clones only, minus some. The sample contains about 180,000 clones, approximately 80% of which appear only once. Sequences were obtained from peripheral blood. The receptors were sampled from a woman aged 40 to 50 with COVID-19, enrolled during active disease.

The gene calls are TRBV6-5 and TRBJ2-1, with 9 bases aligning to TRBD2. The CDR3 is 15 residues long. The germline CDR1 and CDR2 sequences are MNHEY and SVGAGI. V lost 8 bases, J lost 5 bases, and 10 bases stayed unmatched. CDR3 amino acids: CASLTTGTSHNEQFF. DNA of the CDR3: TGTGCCAGCTTAACAACCGGGACTAGCCACAATGAGCAGTTCTTC.

This clone was picked up a small number of times. The CDR3 region has the DNA TGTGCCAGCAGTATTACGACCGGGGAAGATGGCTACACCTTC. Translating it yields CASSITTGEDGYTF. This chain links TRBV6-5 with TRBJ1-2; D gene ambiguous. The CDR3 sequence is 14 residues long. V shed 5 bases and J shed 6 bases, with 16 bases lying between them. Germline loops: CDR1 MNHEY, CDR2 SVGAGI.

J is TRBJ2-5 and V is TRBV11-2; 12 positions match TRBD2. V was pared by 4 bases and J by 5 bases, with 14 bases of the junction left unmatched. Germline V gene data show CDR1 as SGHAT and CDR2 as FQNNGV. CDR3 length equals 18 residues. The CDR3 nucleotides read TGTGCCAGCAGCTCAAGACTAGCGGGAGATGGAGGGCGGGAGACCCAGTACTTC. Its protein product is CASSSRLAGDGGRETQYF.

The genes are TRBV3-1 (or the pseudogene TRBV3-2) and TRBJ2-2; TRBD2 agrees at 11 bases. The germline gives CDR1 LGHDT, CDR2 YNNKEL (reference sequence). V dropped 4 bases and J dropped 5; count of bases not matched to a gene: 18. The CDR3 has 20 amino acids. The CDR3 nucleotides read TGTGCCAGCAGCCCCAGGGACGTAACACCTAGCGGGAGGTGGACCGGGGAGCTGTTTTTT. Encoded protein: CASSPRDVTPSGRWTGELFF.

V is TRBV19 and J is TRBJ1-5, with D perhaps TRBD1 (5 bases). CDR3 size: 13 residues. CDR1 and CDR2 from the germline V gene are LNHDA and SQIVND (reference sequence). V was clipped by 11 bases and J by 2 bases, with 13 bases between them. The CDR3 DNA is TGTGCCTCCCGACAGCCCGGCAATCAGCCCCAGCATTTT. Amino acids: CASRQPGNQPQHF. The full variable domain, its missing parts supplied by reference TRBV19 and TRBJ1-5, is DGGITQSPKYLFRKEGQNVTLSCEQNLNHDAMYWYRQDPGQGLRLIYYSQIVNDFQKGDIAEGYSVSREKKESFPLTVTSAQKNPTAFYLCASRQPGNQPQHFGDGTRLSIL.

The CDR3 loop reads CAISEEQFGTGNEKLFF. DNA of the CDR3: TGTGCCATCAGTGAGGAGCAGTTCGGGACAGGGAATGAAAAACTGTTTTTT. The chain joins TRBV10-3 to TRBJ1-4; 9 bases are a match to TRBD1. V lost 2 bases and J lost 5; bases outside the gene matches: 9. From germline, CDR1 is ENHRY and CDR2 SYGVKD. The CDR3 extends over 17 amino acids.

The rearrangement uses TRBV7-3 and TRBJ2-3, with TRBD1 identical over 9 bases. After removal of 5 bases from V and 4 bases from J, the junction contained 10 bases not matched to a gene. Germline assignment: CDR1 SGHTA and CDR2 FQGTGA. This CDR3 is built from 16 residues. CDR3 sequence reads: CASSQGYRGQSDTQYF. The CDR3, as DNA: TGTGCCAGCAGCCAAGGGTACAGGGGGCAATCAGATACGCAGTATTTT.

V is TRBV7-2 and J is TRBJ2-2; D is ambiguous. Trimming removed 1 base from V and 9 bases from J, with 12 bases in between. This CDR3 is 14 amino acids long. Germline CDR1 SGHTA, CDR2 FQGNSA. The CDR3 spells CASSLGVLRWELFF. In nucleotides, the CDR3 is TGTGCCAGCAGCTTAGGAGTCCTCCGTTGGGAGCTGTTTTTT.

The J gene is TRBJ1-1, the V gene TRBV5-1; D unresolved. CDR1 and CDR2 (germline): SGHRS, YFSETQ. This CDR3 has 12 amino acids. Trimming left V 1 base short and J 5 bases short, with 6 bases between. CDR3 bases: TGCGCCAGCAGCTTGCGGGGTACTGAAGCTTTCTTT. As protein: CASSLRGTEAFF.

The chain links TRBV2 to TRBJ2-5; TRBD1 matches at 8 bases. The CDR3 consists of 14 residues. Germline V gene data show CDR1 as SNHLY and CDR2 as FYNNEI. Unmatched junction bases numbered 5, after V lost 5 bases and J lost 3 bases. DNA of the CDR3: TGTGCCAGCAGTACAGGACAGGGTAAAGAGACCCAGTACTTC. Translation: CASSTGQGKETQYF.

DNA of the CDR3: TGTGCCTCAAATAACCCAGGGGGCATCTATGGCTACACCTTC. It encodes CASNNPGGIYGYTF. The gene calls are TRBV19 and TRBJ1-2; 8 bases agree with TRBD1. This CDR3 has 14 residues. Trimming at V came to 11 bases and at J to 4 bases, leaving 12 bases not matched to a gene. CDR1 is LNHDA, CDR2 SQIVND, per germline (reference sequence).

The V gene is TRBV24-1, the J gene TRBJ2-1; D is possibly TRBD2 (6 bases). V lost 9 bases and J 9 bases, leaving 20 bases between the germline ends. Germline CDR1 KGHDR, CDR2 SFDVKD. This CDR3 region has 14 residues. The CDR3 DNA reads TGTGCCACCCGAGCGGGCCCGGATACCAGTGAGCAGTTCTTC. This gives the protein CATRAGPDTSEQFF.

V and J are TRBV6-6 and TRBJ2-5; D is uncertain. This CDR3 is 12 amino acids long. V was pared by 8 bases and J by 2 bases, with 9 bases between. Germline CDR1 and CDR2: MNHNY and SVGAGI (reference sequence). The CDR3 loop is CASRSTQETQYF. For the CDR3, the DNA is TGTGCCAGCCGCTCCACTCAAGAGACCCAGTACTTC.

In its sample, this clone was seen a few times. The chain combines TRBV6-6 with TRBJ1-6, with 7 nucleotides matching TRBD1. From germline, CDR1 is MNHNY and CDR2 SVGAGI (reference sequence). The ends lost 6 bases at V and 7 bases at J; junction bases unmatched: 12. This CDR3 is built from 16 residues. CDR3 protein: CASRPNRQGENSPLHF. DNA of the CDR3: TGTGCCAGCAGACCCAACCGACAGGGCGAGAATTCACCCCTCCACTTT.

The chain couples TRBV6-2 or TRBV6-3 to TRBJ1-4, with D perhaps TRBD1 (6 bases). V was trimmed by 4 bases and J by 8 bases, leaving 17 bases between them. The germline V gene has CDR1 MNHEY and CDR2 SVGEGT. The CDR3 is 15 residues long. The CDR3 DNA reads TGTGCCAGCAGTTTCATTGGACAGACGAGGGAAAAACTGTTTTTT. Its translation: CASSFIGQTREKLFF.

The V gene is TRBV2, the J gene TRBJ2-3; 8 bases map to TRBD1. This CDR3 is 12 amino acids long. With V trimmed by 4 bases and J by 6 bases, 0 bases remained unmatched. Per germline, CDR1 SNHLY and CDR2 FYNNEI. CDR3 amino acids: CASSGQGDTQYF. The DNA of the CDR3 is TGTGCCAGCAGTGGACAGGGGGATACGCAGTATTTT.

The chain carries TRBV7-8 and TRBJ1-2, with 7 bases matching TRBD1. This CDR3 contains 12 residues. Germline CDR1 SGHVS, CDR2 FQNEAQ. The trim removed 5 bases at V and 6 bases at J, leaving 3 bases unmatched. CDR3 sequence (DNA): TGTGCCAGCAGCCTAACAGGGGATGGCTACACCTTC. This sequence encodes CASSLTGDGYTF.

The V call is TRBV6-1, the J call TRBJ2-2; 8 bases fit TRBD1. V shed 7 bases, J shed 3 bases, and the junction held 7 bases outside the gene matches. Germline V gene lookup returns CDR1 MNHNS and CDR2 SASEGT. The CDR3 covers 15 residues. Written as DNA, the CDR3 is TGTGCCAGCAATACAAGGGACAGGTACACCGGGGAGCTGTTTTTT. It specifies CASNTRDRYTGELFF.

This chain connects TRBV5-1 to TRBJ2-4; unclear D gene. The CDR3 runs to 14 residues. Between the trimmed V and J ends, which lost 2 bases and 5 bases, there was a span of 11 bases. CDR1 is SGHRS and CDR2 is YFSETQ in the germline V gene. CDR3 nucleotide sequence: TGCGCCAGCAGCTTAACAAGCAGCGAAAACATTCAGTACTTC. Translated, it gives CASSLTSSENIQYF.

J is TRBJ1-5 and V is TRBV18; 9 bases match TRBD1. The CDR3 extends over 15 amino acids. Losses at the gene ends were 5 bases for V and 7 bases for J; bases not matched to a gene: 9. Germline CDR1 reads KGHSH; CDR2 reads LQKENI. DNA of the CDR3: TGTGCCAGCTCATCCGACCGACAGGGGGACCAGCCCCAGCATTTT. Protein sequence: CASSSDRQGDQPQHF.

V and J are TRBV6-4 and TRBJ2-7; D possibly corresponds to TRBD2 (5 bases). The CDR3 runs 11 residues. Germline CDR1 is MRHNA and CDR2 is SNTAGT. Trimming cost V 8 bases and J 3 bases, with 8 bases left between them. The CDR3, as DNA: TGTGCCAGCTCCGAGGGCTACGAGCAGTACTTC. Protein sequence: CASSEGYEQYF.